This T cell receptor beta chain came from a study of early T cells in non-severe SARS-CoV-2 infection. TCRdb re-analysed the 5' RACE reads in MiXCR, keeping a single row per CDR3 protein. This repertoire shows approximately 90,000 distinct CDR3 sequences, around 12% found once; its top ten account for 4.4%. V was pared by 4 bases and J by 9 bases, with 12 bases of the junction left unmatched. There are 15 residues in the CDR3. Germline CDR1 and CDR2: LGHDT and YNNKEL (reference sequence). Findings and caveats of the study: VDJdb matches were skewed toward anti-spike CD8 T cell responses.

This clonotype has at least ten counts. Its antigen is not known. V usage is TRBV3-1 and J usage is TRBJ2-1, with TRBD2 identical over 7 bases. The sequence was collected from an adult who was a healthcare worker with PCR-confirmed SARS-CoV-2 infection or an uninfected control (not recorded which). The specimen comprised whole blood, sampled at baseline. The CDR3 nucleotides are TGTGCCAGCAGCCCTAAGGGAGGGCCTGTTGGTGAGCAGTTCTTC. As protein: CASSPKGGPVGEQFF.